The T cell receptor (beta chain) described here comes from a study of radiation and T cells in renal cell carcinoma. Time point indicated: blood 4 weeks post-SBRT, at nephrectomy. The treatment here: 15 Gy SBRT to primary tumor, nephrectomy 4 weeks later. This table comes from immunoSEQ multiplex PCR, and its TCRdb copy is limited to in-frame clones, with some not included. The table records roughly 58,000 clones, more than 60% of them present only once. J gave up 1 base and V 1 base, and 7 bases lay outside the gene matches. CDR1 and CDR2 from the germline V gene are SGHRS and YFSETQ. There are 16 residues in the CDR3.

The receptor comes from a man aged 55 to 70 with renal cell carcinoma. The sequencing here drew on blood, taken from a patient whose treatment included radiotherapy and nephrectomy. The V gene is TRBV5-1, the J gene TRBJ1-1; TRBD1 aligns across 7 bases. In DNA form, the CDR3 reads TGCGCCAGCAGCTTGCAACAGGGGAGTACGAACACTGAAGCTTTCTTT. Amino acid sequence: CASSLQQGSTNTEAFF.